Listed below are T cell receptor beta chains from one sample, sequenced in a study of blood T cells in healthy people across ages. Each CDR3 protein is one row after TCRdb ran MiXCR on the 5' RACE reads. The data contain approximately 780,000 distinct CDR3 sequences, 20% to 30% of them singletons. This sample was shared with a second study, whose subject was T cells of mothers and their children.

Sequenced: blood. These receptors originate from a boy aged 5-17 years in good health. The CDR3 runs from the conserved cysteine through the conserved F or W. The order of the fields is J gene, V gene, CDR3 protein.

>TRBJ2-1|TRBV6-5
CATRRVSDRNEQFF
>TRBJ1-1|TRBV5-1
CASSLTRGWRNTEAFF
>TRBJ1-2|TRBV5-1
CASSSRSHGYTF
>TRBJ2-5|TRBV20-1
CSARDRGRAGGRETQYF
>TRBJ2-7|TRBV29-1
CSVEKDGTYEQYF
>TRBJ1-2|TRBV2
CASSAVGHANYGYTF
>TRBJ1-1|TRBV6-2/TRBV6-3
CASIRGQGSMNTEAFF
>TRBJ2-7|TRBV12-3/TRBV12-4
CASSFQGHEQYF
>TRBJ2-7|TRBV6-5
CASSYSLGGGSYEQYF
>TRBJ1-6|TRBV30
CAWSVSPRQGSPLHF
>TRBJ2-2|TRBV7-9
CASSSQGLGTGELFF
>TRBJ1-5|TRBV2
CASSGGQSNQPQHF
>-|TRBV12-3/TRBV12-4
CASSLFNEQFF
>TRBJ1-2|TRBV29-1
CSVEALTNYGYTF
>TRBJ1-2|TRBV4-1
CASSQAPLSREGGYTF
>TRBJ1-4|TRBV5-1
CASSPSRLNEKLFF
>TRBJ2-1|TRBV20-1
CSARPWDRSSYNEQFF
>TRBJ2-1|TRBV7-3
CASSSGTTQVDNEQFF
>TRBJ1-1|TRBV12-3/TRBV12-4
CASSLWEGNTEAFF
>TRBJ2-7|TRBV7-2
CASSSPGRGPSSYEQYF
>TRBJ2-1|TRBV27
CASSAGTSGVNEQFF